This T cell receptor (beta chain) is drawn from a study of shared clonotypes between healthy human individuals. Overall study context: Each donor's CD4 naive and CD4 memory cells filled three plates apiece, CD8 naive two, and CD8 memory one. Whole-study findings and limits: At large depth, rarefaction still showed sorted-subset sequencing to be incomplete.

Assay: immunoSEQ multiplex PCR; the TCRdb copy retains only in-frame clones and omits some. Of around 940,000 clones detected, around three quarters appear once; the ten largest clones hold approximately 1.5%. All donors qualified as healthy HIV-negative adults and had experienced no recent acute infections or vaccinations. The germline V gene has CDR1 SGHTA and CDR2 FQGNSA. The CDR3 loop spans 13 amino acids. V was pared by 9 bases and J by 11 bases, with 21 bases between. On this clone: As yet, its antigen is unknown. Other nucleotide sequences from this sample produce the same CDR3.

Sequencing was carried out using memory CD4+ T cells sorted from blood. The subset denotes: CD45RA-negative fraction. The receptor's source is a man younger than 35 in good health. V and J are TRBV7-2 and TRBJ2-3; D gene unclear. The CDR3 reads CASSPYTYPGQYF. DNA of the CDR3: TGTGCCAGTAGCCCCTACACATACCCAGGGCAGTATTTT.